A selection of T cell receptor beta chains follows, all from one sample in a study of shared clonotypes between healthy human individuals. Method: immunoSEQ multiplex PCR; TCRdb's copy keeps in-frame clones and lacks some. The repertoire holds approximately 98,000 clones, with 68% as singletons. Sequenced material: memory CD8+ T cells sorted from blood. The receptors were sampled from a woman under 40 in good health. Each CDR3 is given with its conserved first and last residue. A D gene is named only where the DNA matches it firmly. Part of the rows lack a size; the others show once, few, many or a class for expanded clones.

cdr3_length,d_call,j_call,clone_size,v_call,cdr3_aa,cdr3_nt
16,TRBD2,TRBJ2-7,-,TRBV4-1,CASSLQAGGPAYEQYF,TGCGCCAGCAGCCTACAAGCGGGAGGGCCCGCCTACGAGCAGTACTTC
15,-,TRBJ2-4,-,TRBV5-1,CASSPQDRWGNIQYF,TGCGCCAGCAGCCCTCAGGACCGCTGGGGAAACATTCAGTACTTC
16,TRBD1,TRBJ1-5,few,TRBV19,CASSIDEGQGSQPQHF,TGTGCCAGTAGTATAGACGAGGGACAGGGAAGTCAGCCCCAGCATTTT
12,-,TRBJ2-1,-,TRBV4-1,CASSPTHNEQFF,TGCGCCAGCAGCCCCACCCACAATGAGCAGTTCTTC
17,TRBD2,TRBJ2-3,few,TRBV7-9,CASSLPSGGLRTDTQYF,TGTGCCAGCAGCTTACCTAGCGGGGGGTTACGCACAGATACGCAGTATTTT
16,-,TRBJ2-1,-,TRBV4-2,CASSQDQSVGGWEQFF,TGTGCCAGCAGCCAAGATCAATCGGTAGGAGGTTGGGAGCAGTTCTTC
14,TRBD2,TRBJ2-1,-,TRBV5-4,CASSKREGLLEQFF,TGTGCCAGCAGCAAGCGGGAGGGCCTGCTTGAGCAGTTCTTC
21,TRBD2,TRBJ2-1,-,TRBV4-1,CASSQEGSGLAGVGSYNEQFF,TGCGCCAGCAGCCAAGAGGGGTCGGGACTAGCGGGAGTGGGGTCCTACAATGAGCAGTTCTTC
14,TRBD2,TRBJ2-7,-,TRBV7-6,CASSRGTSGYEQYF,TGTGCCAGCAGCCGCGGGACTAGCGGCTACGAGCAGTACTTC
15,TRBD1,TRBJ1-4,-,TRBV7-9,CASSDRDSRVEKLFF,TGTGCCAGCAGCGACCGGGACAGTCGTGTGGAAAAACTGTTTTTT
17,TRBD2,TRBJ2-3,few,TRBV29-1,CSVEGLAGGPGTDTQYF,TGCAGCGTTGAAGGCCTAGCGGGAGGGCCCGGCACAGATACGCAGTATTTT
12,-,TRBJ1-4,-,TRBV5-1,CASSLNGWGLFF,TGCGCCAGCAGCTTGAATGGCTGGGGACTGTTTTTT
16,-,TRBJ2-7,-,TRBV5-4,CASSPDWTATSHEQYF,TGTGCCAGCAGCCCAGATTGGACGGCCACTTCTCACGAGCAGTACTTC
14,TRBD1,TRBJ1-2,-,TRBV7-9,CASSSGTGVYGYTF,TGTGCCAGCAGCTCCGGGACAGGAGTTTATGGCTACACCTTC
18,-,TRBJ1-2,-,TRBV4-1,CASSQEPRQTVSWYGYTF,TGCGCCAGCAGCCAAGAGCCAAGACAGACAGTGTCTTGGTATGGCTACACCTTC
14,-,TRBJ2-1,-,TRBV19,CASTGGASYNEQFF,TGTGCCAGCACAGGGGGGGCCTCCTACAATGAGCAGTTCTTC
13,-,TRBJ2-7,-,TRBV28,CASSLGSGREQYF,TGTGCCAGCAGTTTAGGGTCAGGGCGCGAGCAGTACTTC
15,-,TRBJ2-3,-,TRBV4-1,CASSQYPGSTDTQYF,TGCGCCAGCAGCCAATATCCGGGGAGCACAGATACGCAGTATTTT
13,-,TRBJ2-5,few,TRBV7-7,CASSLGYQETQYF,TGTGCCAGCAGCTTGGGGTACCAAGAGACCCAGTACTTC
15,TRBD1,TRBJ2-7,few,TRBV9,CASSVGQGATYEQYF,TGTGCCAGCAGCGTAGGCCAGGGGGCGACCTACGAGCAGTACTTC
15,-,TRBJ2-3,-,TRBV19,CASSPTRGVTDTQYF,TGTGCCAGTAGTCCTACTAGGGGGGTCACAGATACGCAGTATTTT
15,-,TRBJ2-3,-,TRBV5-6,CASSLRLAGTDTQYF,TGTGCCAGCAGCTTGCGGCTAGCAGGCACAGATACGCAGTATTTT
17,-,TRBJ1-2,-,TRBV7-8,CASTLFDTGIGNYGYTF,TGTGCCAGCACCCTATTCGACACCGGGATTGGTAACTATGGCTACACCTTC
17,-,TRBJ1-2,-,TRBV5-4,CASSPGKLGARDYGYTF,TGTGCCAGCAGCCCCGGGAAACTGGGCGCCCGGGACTATGGCTACACCTTC
13,-,TRBJ1-1,few,TRBV7-8,CASSIQAAPEAFF,TGTGCCAGCAGCATCCAAGCCGCCCCTGAAGCTTTCTTT
15,TRBD1,TRBJ2-7,few,TRBV4-1,CASSQGTGVGYEQYF,TGCGCCAGCAGCCAAGGGACAGGTGTGGGCTACGAGCAGTACTTC
14,-,TRBJ1-1,once,TRBV4-1,CASSQDPSLTEAFF,TGCGCCAGCAGCCAAGACCCCTCTCTGACTGAAGCTTTCTTT
15,-,TRBJ1-4,-,TRBV6-1,CASSELGGTNEKLFF,TGTGCCAGCAGTGAATTGGGAGGCACTAATGAAAAACTGTTTTTT
16,-,TRBJ2-6,-,TRBV29-1,CSVAGSIQSRANVLTF,TGCAGCGTTGCAGGGAGCATACAAAGTCGGGCCAACGTCCTGACTTTC
15,TRBD1,TRBJ2-5,-,TRBV5-4,CASSYGTGPGETQYF,TGTGCCAGCAGCTACGGGACAGGCCCTGGGGAGACCCAGTACTTC
13,TRBD2,TRBJ2-7,-,TRBV19,CASSPIAGYEQYF,TGTGCCAGTAGCCCGATAGCGGGCTACGAGCAGTACTTC
14,-,TRBJ1-2,once,TRBV6-1,CASSEQVLNYGYTF,TGTGCCAGCAGTGAACAGGTCCTCAACTATGGCTACACCTTC
13,-,TRBJ1-1,once,TRBV6-1,CASSEWGGRGAFF,TGTGCCAGCAGTGAATGGGGGGGGCGAGGAGCTTTCTTT
12,-,TRBJ2-1,-,TRBV6-1,CASSDPGNEQFF,TGTGCCAGCAGTGATCCAGGAAATGAGCAGTTCTTC
16,TRBD2,TRBJ2-1,-,TRBV7-2,CASSPLLAGGMGEQFF,TGTGCCAGCAGCCCTTTACTAGCGGGAGGGATGGGTGAGCAGTTCTTC
17,-,TRBJ2-7,-,TRBV28,CASSPGRWGRPSYEQYF,TGTGCCAGCAGCCCCGGGCGATGGGGGAGGCCCTCCTACGAGCAGTACTTC
10,-,TRBJ1-3,-,TRBV20-1,CSEGGNTIYF,TGCAGTGAGGGAGGAAACACCATATATTTT
13,-,TRBJ1-1,-,TRBV6-1,CASSLTGNTEAFF,TGTGCCAGCAGCCTGACAGGGAACACTGAAGCTTTCTTT
12,-,TRBJ2-7,-,TRBV10-2,CASSETAYEQYF,TGCGCCAGCAGTGAAACCGCCTACGAGCAGTACTTC
15,TRBD2,TRBJ2-7,-,TRBV25-1,CASNLAGGQSYEQYF,TGTGCCAGCAATCTAGCGGGAGGGCAGTCCTACGAGCAGTACTTC
13,-,TRBJ2-7,-,TRBV29-1,CSVVSDSGYEQYF,TGCAGCGTTGTATCGGACAGCGGCTACGAGCAGTACTTC
11,-,TRBJ1-1,-,TRBV20-1,CSASWAGEAFF,TGCAGTGCTAGTTGGGCGGGCGAAGCTTTCTTT
14,-,TRBJ1-1,many,TRBV11-2,CASSLVRYGTEAFF,TGTGCCAGCAGCTTAGTTCGGTATGGGACTGAAGCTTTCTTT
16,TRBD2,TRBJ2-3,-,TRBV6-6,CASSDSVGGSTDTQYF,TGTGCCAGCAGTGACTCAGTGGGAGGGAGCACAGATACGCAGTATTTT
16,TRBD1,TRBJ1-2,-,TRBV18,CASSTDRGLGPHGYTF,TGTGCCAGCTCAACGGACAGGGGGCTGGGTCCTCATGGCTACACCTTC
15,TRBD1,TRBJ1-2,-,TRBV5-6,CASSLEGQEYYGYTF,TGTGCCAGCAGCTTGGAGGGACAGGAATACTATGGCTACACCTTC
17,TRBD2,TRBJ2-6,-,TRBV29-1,CSVVTTSASSGANVLTF,TGCAGCGTTGTGACGACTAGCGCGAGCTCTGGGGCCAACGTCCTGACTTTC
15,-,TRBJ1-4,-,TRBV28,CASSSQPWGRRKLFF,TGTGCCAGCAGTTCGCAGCCGTGGGGCCGAAGGAAACTGTTTTTT
13,TRBD1,TRBJ2-5,-,TRBV6-1,CASNGQAQETQYF,TGTGCCAGCAACGGACAGGCGCAAGAGACCCAGTACTTC
14,-,TRBJ1-5,-,TRBV27,CASAPGVGNQPQHF,TGTGCCAGCGCCCCAGGGGTTGGGAATCAGCCCCAGCATTTT
13,-,TRBJ2-5,-,TRBV9,CASSQGGEETQYF,TGTGCCAGCAGCCAAGGAGGTGAGGAGACCCAGTACTTC
14,-,TRBJ2-7,once,TRBV29-1,CSVETGTATYEQYF,TGCAGCGTGGAAACCGGGACGGCTACCTACGAGCAGTACTTC
14,-,TRBJ1-1,-,TRBV6-5,CASSSLTGNTEAFF,TGTGCCAGCAGTTCCCTGACAGGTAACACTGAAGCTTTCTTT
14,TRBD2,TRBJ2-7,-,TRBV29-1,CSVPGAGGSYEQYF,TGCAGCGTCCCCGGAGCGGGAGGGTCCTACGAGCAGTACTTC
14,TRBD1,TRBJ2-7,-,TRBV11-2,CASSHTGASYEQYF,TGTGCCAGCAGCCATACAGGGGCATCCTACGAGCAGTACTTC